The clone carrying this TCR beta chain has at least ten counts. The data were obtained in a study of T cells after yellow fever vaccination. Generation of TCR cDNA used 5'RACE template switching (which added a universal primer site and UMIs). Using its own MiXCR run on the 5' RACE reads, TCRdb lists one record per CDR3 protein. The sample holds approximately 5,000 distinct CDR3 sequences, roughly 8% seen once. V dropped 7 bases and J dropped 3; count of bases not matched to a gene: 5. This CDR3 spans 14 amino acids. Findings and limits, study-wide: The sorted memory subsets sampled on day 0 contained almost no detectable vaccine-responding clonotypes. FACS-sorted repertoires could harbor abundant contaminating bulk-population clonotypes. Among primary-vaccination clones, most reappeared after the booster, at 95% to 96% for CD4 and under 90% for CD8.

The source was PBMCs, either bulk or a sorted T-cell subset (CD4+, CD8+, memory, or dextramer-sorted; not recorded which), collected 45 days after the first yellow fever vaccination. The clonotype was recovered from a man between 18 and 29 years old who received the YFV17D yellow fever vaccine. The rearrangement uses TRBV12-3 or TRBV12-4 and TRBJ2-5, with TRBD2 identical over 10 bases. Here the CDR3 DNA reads TGTGCCAGCACCTTAGCGGGGGGAAAAGAGACCCAGTACTTC. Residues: CASTLAGGKETQYF.